This T cell receptor (beta chain) was sequenced during a study of T cells after yellow fever vaccination. Whole-study context: Low-cell-number fractions were prepared with SMART-Seq v4 Ultra Low Input.

TCRdb ran MiXCR on the 5' RACE reads and lists one entry per CDR3 protein. The table records more than 90,000 distinct CDR3 sequences, roughly 8.4% of them present only once. The CDR3 spans 13 residues. The ends were cut back, 4 bases at V and 5 bases at J, with 11 bases in the middle. Germline V lookup: CDR1 MDHEN, CDR2 SYDVKM. The sample holds many counts of this clonotype. Sample: CD8+ T cells sorted from PBMCs, taken 45 days after the yellow fever booster vaccination. This TCR derives from a man between 25 and 39 years old who received the YFV17D yellow fever vaccine. This sequence joins TRBV28 and TRBJ2-5; D is ambiguous. Written as DNA, the CDR3 is TGTGCCAGCAGTTCCTTGGCTTTCGAGACCCAGTACTTC. Amino acids: CASSSLAFETQYF.